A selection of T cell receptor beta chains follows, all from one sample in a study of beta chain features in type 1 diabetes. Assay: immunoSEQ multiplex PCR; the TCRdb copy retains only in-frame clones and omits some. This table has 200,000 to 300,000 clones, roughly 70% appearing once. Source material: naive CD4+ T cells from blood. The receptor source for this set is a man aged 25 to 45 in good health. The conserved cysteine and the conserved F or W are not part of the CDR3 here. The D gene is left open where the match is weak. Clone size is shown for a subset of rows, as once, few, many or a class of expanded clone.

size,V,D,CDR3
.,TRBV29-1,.,SVGRSNSGANVLT
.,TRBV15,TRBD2,ATSRDILTSGFQETQY
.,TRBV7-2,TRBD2,ASSSYLSGSDETQY
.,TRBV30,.,AWSLARTYEQY
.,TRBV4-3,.,ASSQVGTAPRNIQY
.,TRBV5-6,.,ASSPADAFGELF
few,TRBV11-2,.,ASSLAKRHTDTQY
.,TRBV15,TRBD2,ATSRVSAGGPDEQF
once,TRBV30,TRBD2,AWGEREVQF
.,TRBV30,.,AWSGALSYEQY
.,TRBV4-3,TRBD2,ASSQERESEQF
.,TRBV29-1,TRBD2,SVPSGTRGETQY
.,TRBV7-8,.,ASTPVRGRNTQY
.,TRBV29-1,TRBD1,SFWDRGNYGYT
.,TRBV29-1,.,SVEVVKGVEAF
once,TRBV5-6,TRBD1,ASSWDRGEQY
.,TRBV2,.,ASSKRIDTEAF
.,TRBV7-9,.,ASSPWGNNQPQH
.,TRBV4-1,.,ASSPGGKGISNSPLH
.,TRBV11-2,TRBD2,ASSLDPGGRAYRSYNEQF
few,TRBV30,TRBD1,AWSSTGVYGYT
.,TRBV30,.,AWIRRGLNTEAF
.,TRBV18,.,ASSPMAGEQF
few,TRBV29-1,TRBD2,LVRGVRGNEQF
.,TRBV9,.,ASSVAEGSYNEQF
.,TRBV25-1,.,ASSAEAGNSIETQY
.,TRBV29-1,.,SVVGLLQEVGSTDTQY
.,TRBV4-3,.,ASSQDRSAGEQF
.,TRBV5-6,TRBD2,ASSLSKRGPILYNEQF
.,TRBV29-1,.,SVEGYTDYGYT
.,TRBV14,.,ASGTAKRETQY
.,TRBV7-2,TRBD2,ASSLVRESRAN
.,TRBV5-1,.,ASSLAYTDTQY
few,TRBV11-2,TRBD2,ASSKTSGRPETQY
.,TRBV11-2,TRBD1,ASSLGSPGQGF
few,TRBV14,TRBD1,ASSQAQGRIYNEQF
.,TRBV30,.,AWPKTGFGYT
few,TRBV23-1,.,ASSQGAGSRTNEKLF
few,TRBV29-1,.,SVGKGETLRSYNEQF
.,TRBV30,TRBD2,AWSDRGGRVTQY
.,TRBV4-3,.,ASSQASGPGSQY
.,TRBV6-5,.,ASSYSTADYGYT
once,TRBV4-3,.,ASSQDNGPNQPQH
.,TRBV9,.,ASSVSPSGSSGANVLT
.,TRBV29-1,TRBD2,SVGDYYEQY
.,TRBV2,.,ASIRLGFTQY
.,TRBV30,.,AWSVRGRLEAF
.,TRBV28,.,ASSLPGATFLRVEQY
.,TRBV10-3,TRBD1,AIRKGQGGDEQY
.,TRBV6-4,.,ASSDSSRQGRRETQY
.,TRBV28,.,ASSFLGGSLQETQY
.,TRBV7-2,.,ASSLEGGTGELF
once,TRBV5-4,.,ASMLPGLAGTGQF
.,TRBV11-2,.,ASSLDHTNTEAF
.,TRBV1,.,TSSSRGKETQY
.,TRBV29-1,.,SVQRALGNEQF
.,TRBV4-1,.,ASSQNREAKNIQY
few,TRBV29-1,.,SPVVGADSYEQY
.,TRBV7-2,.,ASSFNYEQY
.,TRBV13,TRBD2,ASSSSGRADYNEQF